This TCR beta chain was captured in a study of T-cell reconstitution after alpha-beta-depleted transplantation in children. This clonotype has only a few counts. The TCRbeta library was prepared with unique molecular identifiers. Using its own MiXCR run on the PCR reads, TCRdb lists one record per CDR3 protein. The data contain about 640,000 distinct CDR3 sequences, around a sixth of them singletons. The germline V gene has CDR1 SGHRS and CDR2 YFSETQ. V lost 3 bases and J lost 0, with 13 bases in between. The CDR3 is made up of 16 amino acids. The V call is TRBV5-1, the J call TRBJ2-1, with D unresolved. The specimen was PBMCs from the stem cell graft donor, collected from the stem cell graft. This sequence originates from a human donor who donated a stem cell graft to a child with acute myeloid leukemia. The CDR3: CASSSPDGRSYNEQFF. DNA of the CDR3: TGCGCCAGCAGCTCCCCAGACGGCCGCTCCTACAATGAGCAGTTCTTC. Based on the CDR3 plus reference TRBV5-1 and TRBJ2-1, the full variable domain is KAGVTQTPRYLIKTRGQQVTLSCSPISGHRSVSWYQQTPGQGLQFLFEYFSETQRNKGNFPGRFSGRQFSNSRSEMNVSTLELGDSALYLCASSSPDGRSYNEQFFGPGTRLTVL.